This T cell receptor beta chain comes out of a study of T cell responses to AZD1222 COVID-19 vaccine. A remark on this clone: The antigen is unknown.

In germline, CDR1 is SNHLY, CDR2 FYNNEI. V lost 9 bases to trimming and J lost 2 bases, with 10 bases between them. This CDR3 comprises 12 residues. General study findings and limits: Donors skewed white British and female; clonal diversity was possibly underestimated. Seropositivity was recorded at baseline in only 5 or 6 AZD1222 recipients.

Here immunoSEQ multiplex PCR was the method, and the copy in TCRdb shows in-frame clones only, minus some. In the table there are about 140,000 clones, approximately 89% of which are singletons. The chain is built from TRBV2 and TRBJ2-5; D uncertain. This receptor was identified in an adult in good health. The specimen comprised peripheral blood, sampled on day 0 of AZD1222 vaccination. CDR3 residues: CASWLGQETQYF. CDR3 in DNA: TGTGCCAGTTGGTTGGGGCAAGAGACCCAGTACTTC. Together with reference TRBV2 and TRBJ2-5, the CDR3 gives the full variable domain: EPEVTQTPSHQVTQMGQEVILRCVPISNHLYFYWYRQILGQKVEFLVSFYNNEISEKSEIFDDQFSVERPDGSNFTLKIRSTKLEDSAMYFCASWLGQETQYFGPGTRLLVL.